This TCR beta chain derives from a study of cytomegalovirus exposure and HLA in healthy donors. General study points: Most TCR sequences were seen very rarely across donors, but some public TCRs occurred in many. Within an earlier analysis, most TCR beta V segments proved productive either about 87% or about 30% of the time. As confirmed in vitro, three CMV-associated chains were specific for CMV antigens.

Germline V gene sequence: CDR1 SGHTA, CDR2 FQGNSA. The ends were cut back, 5 bases at V and 6 bases at J, with 20 bases in the middle. CDR3 length: 15 residues. This PCR relied on a set of 60 Vbeta primers and 13 Jbeta primers. The assay was immunoSEQ multiplex PCR, and TCRdb's table has in-frame clones only and misses some. Of roughly 100,000 clones in the sample, 73% are singletons; the top ten hold roughly 3.6%. Notes on this clone: Its antigen is unidentified.

The chain links TRBV7-2 to TRBJ2-7, with D tentatively TRBD2 (5 bases). What was sequenced was PBMCs. The origin of this receptor is a middle-aged man in good health and CMV-seronegative. CDR3 bases: TGTGCCAGCAGCCTAACTGGAGGAGCCTCGGTCGAGCAGTACTTC. Its translation is CASSLTGGASVEQYF.